The 10 T cell receptor beta chains reported below all come from one sample, sequenced in a study of blood T cell repertoires in COVID-19. Assay: immunoSEQ multiplex PCR; the TCRdb copy retains only in-frame clones and omits some. The data contain about 63,000 clones, 75% to 90% of them seen just once; the ten biggest clones take up approximately 5%. Input material: peripheral blood. The receptors derive from a man aged 50-59 years with active COVID-19.

Note on this clone: In the same sample, other DNA sequences code for this CDR3. J is TRBJ1-5 and V is TRBV24-1; perhaps TRBD1 as D (5 bases). Germline-derived CDR1 and CDR2 are KGHDR and SFDVKD. The CDR3 runs to 14 residues. Trimming left V 5 bases short and J 2 bases short, with 9 bases between. The CDR3 loop is CATSGRAGNQPQHF. The CDR3 DNA follows: TGTGCCACCAGTGGCAGGGCTGGCAATCAGCCCCAGCATTTT.

This clone was seen once. The chain has TRBV18 and TRBJ2-1; the match to TRBD1 covers 8 bases. CDR3 length: 14 residues. V trimming: 5 bases; J trimming: 2 bases; junction bases outside the gene matches: 2. CDR1 is KGHSH, CDR2 LQKENI, per germline. The CDR3 nucleotides read TGTGCCAGCTCAGTGACAGGGGCCTACAATGAGCAGTTCTTC. This codes for CASSVTGAYNEQFF.

The rearrangement links TRBV9 to TRBJ2-5; perhaps TRBD2 as D (6 bases). Trimming took 4 bases from V and 2 from J, leaving 18 bases between them. Germline V gene lookup returns CDR1 SGDLS and CDR2 YYNGEE. The CDR3 has 16 amino acids. The CDR3 region has the DNA TGTGCCAGCAGCCTCCGGGACGGCCGGGAGCAAGAGACCCAGTACTTC. It encodes CASSLRDGREQETQYF.

This chain links TRBV5-5 with TRBJ1-3, with TRBD1 matching 7 bases. There are 18 residues in the CDR3. Per germline, CDR1 SGHKS and CDR2 YYEKEE (reference sequence). The junction had 9 bases not matched to a gene; V was cut back by 0 bases and J by 0 bases. This CDR3 reads CASSLVAGTVISGNTIYF. CDR3 sequence (DNA): TGTGCCAGCAGCTTGGTTGCGGGGACAGTGATCTCTGGAAACACCATATATTTT.

This chain links TRBV4-1 with TRBJ2-6; D might be TRBD2 (6 bases). Germline CDR1 reads MGHRA; CDR2 reads YSYEKL. This CDR3 is built from 18 residues. V was pared by 4 bases and J by 5 bases, with 21 bases between. The CDR3: CASSPPGDVGRRANVLTF. The CDR3 coding sequence is TGCGCCAGCAGCCCCCCGGGAGATGTGGGGCGCCGGGCCAACGTCCTGACTTTC.

J is TRBJ2-1 and V is TRBV6-2 or TRBV6-3, with 9 bases lining up with TRBD1. Germline V gene sequence: CDR1 MNHEY, CDR2 SVGEGT. The V and J ends lost 4 bases and 1 base, in that order; junction bases with no gene match: 2. The CDR3 has 15 residues. DNA for the CDR3: TGTGCCAGCAGTTGGGGACAGGGATCCTACAATGAGCAGTTCTTC. This codes for CASSWGQGSYNEQFF.

This clone is a singleton in its sample. The chain employs TRBV2 and TRBJ2-3, with 12 nucleotides matching TRBD2. This CDR3 comprises 16 residues. CDR1 is SNHLY, CDR2 FYNNEI, per germline. After removal of 6 bases from V and 1 base from J, the junction contained 5 bases not matched to a gene. The CDR3 DNA sequence: TGTGCCAGCAGGACGGGACTAGCGGGCGGCACAGATACGCAGTATTTT. As protein: CASRTGLAGGTDTQYF.

The rearrangement joins TRBV10-3 to TRBJ1-2, with TRBD1 matching 10 bases. Germline assignment: CDR1 ENHRY and CDR2 SYGVKD. V lost 5 bases, J lost 7 bases, and 4 bases stayed unmatched. CDR3 size: 13 residues. CDR3 region: CAISRDRGAGYTF. The CDR3 DNA reads as TGTGCCATCAGTCGGGACAGGGGAGCTGGCTACACCTTC.

The chain has TRBV5-1 and TRBJ1-2; D is perhaps TRBD1 (5 bases). Trimming pared 0 bases from V and 0 bases from J, leaving 9 bases between. CDR1 SGHRS and CDR2 YFSETQ come from the germline V gene. The CDR3 extends over 15 amino acids. The CDR3 bases are TGCGCCAGCAGCTTGGGACAGATAGCTAACTATGGCTACACCTTC. Translation: CASSLGQIANYGYTF.

This clone appeared a few times. J is TRBJ1-2 and V is TRBV7-3; D gene ambiguous. CDR1 and CDR2 from the germline V gene are SGHTA and FQGTGA. This CDR3 is 13 amino acids long. The ends were cut back, 6 bases at V and 5 bases at J, with 13 bases in the middle. CDR3 DNA sequence: TGTGCCAGCAGTCGAGGACTGACATATGGCTACACCTTC. It specifies CASSRGLTYGYTF.